These 12 T cell receptor beta chains came from one sample sequenced in a study of blood T cells in healthy people across ages. A second about 7 to 11 cycle PCR used barcoded and J-beta primers. TCRdb analysed the 5' RACE reads with MiXCR anew, one entry per CDR3 protein. This table has about 1.4 million distinct CDR3 sequences, approximately 59% appearing once. The source material was blood. Every receptor here comes from a man younger than 30 in good health.

The chain carries TRBV4-3 and TRBJ2-1; 8 bases are a match to TRBD2. The CDR3 runs to 22 residues. J gave up 8 bases and V 0 bases, and 27 bases lay outside the gene matches. Germline V gene sequence: CDR1 LGHNA, CDR2 YSLEER. The CDR3 region is CASSQDPTGTGDGLAPWDEQFF. Written as DNA, the CDR3 is TGCGCCAGCAGCCAAGACCCAACCGGGACGGGAGATGGACTAGCCCCCTGGGATGAGCAGTTCTTC.

The chain links TRBV28 to TRBJ1-6; D gene uncertain. This CDR3 is built from 14 residues. The germline V and J ends were trimmed by 5 bases and 10 bases, with 15 bases remaining between them. Germline values: CDR1 MDHEN, CDR2 SYDVKM. For the CDR3, the DNA is TGTGCCAGCAGTCTAGCGGGTAATGGATCACCCCTCCACTTT. This gives the protein CASSLAGNGSPLHF.

V usage is TRBV7-9 and J usage is TRBJ2-1, with 7 nucleotides matching TRBD2. Looked up from germline, CDR1 is SEHNR and CDR2 is FQNEAQ (reference sequence). The V and J ends lost 3 bases and 0 bases, in that order; junction bases with no gene match: 5. The CDR3 runs to 16 residues. The CDR3 sequence is CASSFSGSYSYNEQFF. In DNA, the CDR3 is TGTGCCAGCAGCTTTAGCGGGTCGTACTCCTACAATGAGCAGTTCTTC.

This clonotype was recorded many times. This chain joins TRBV20-1 and TRBJ2-4, with a tentative D call TRBD2 (5 bases). The CDR3 loop spans 17 amino acids. V dropped 6 bases and J dropped 0 bases, with 21 bases sitting between them. Germline-derived CDR1 and CDR2 are DFQATT and SNEGSKA (reference sequence). Written as DNA, the CDR3 is TGCAGTGCCACCTCTCAGGACTTCTCCATAGCCAAAAACATTCAGTACTTC. Translation: CSATSQDFSIAKNIQYF.

The chain is built from TRBV7-9 and TRBJ2-2; unclear D gene. The CDR3 loop spans 14 amino acids. The germline V gene encodes CDR1 SEHNR and CDR2 FQNEAQ (reference sequence). V gave up 5 bases and J gave up 0 bases, with 7 bases separating them. In DNA, the CDR3 is TGTGCCAGCAGCACAGAACCGAACACCGGGGAGCTGTTTTTT. Amino acids: CASSTEPNTGELFF. The complete variable domain, with remaining parts taken from reference TRBV7-9 and TRBJ2-2, reads DTGVSQNPRHKITKRGQNVTFRCDPISEHNRLYWYRQTLGQGPEFLTYFQNEAQLEKSRLLSDRFSAERPKGSFSTLEIQRTEQGDSAMYLCASSTEPNTGELFFGEGSRLTVL.

In this sample, this clonotype turned up a few times. V and J are TRBV6-5 and TRBJ1-2; D may be TRBD1 (5 bases). V gave up 3 bases and J gave up 4 bases, with 12 bases separating them. From germline, CDR1 is MNHEY and CDR2 SVGAGI. CDR3 length: 14 residues. CDR3 in amino acids: CASSYLGQPYGYTF. The CDR3 coding sequence is TGTGCCAGCAGTTATTTGGGGCAGCCCTATGGCTACACCTTC.

The rearrangement joins TRBV10-3 to TRBJ2-5; no clear D. Trimming cost V 6 bases and J 2 bases, with 13 bases left between them. CDR1 is ENHRY, CDR2 SYGVKD, per germline. This CDR3 contains 14 residues. Here the CDR3 DNA reads TGTGCCATCAGGGCAGAGCCTGCTCAAGAGACCCAGTACTTC. It yields the protein CAIRAEPAQETQYF.

This clonotype came up a few times. The chain joins TRBV20-1 to TRBJ2-1, with TRBD2 matching 11 bases. The CDR3 contains 16 residues. In germline, CDR1 is DFQATT, CDR2 SNEGSKA (reference sequence). J lost 3 bases, V lost 0 bases, and 4 bases had no gene match. The CDR3 DNA follows: TGCAGTGCTAGAGACGCCGGGACTAGCGGCTACAATGAGCAGTTCTTC. It encodes CSARDAGTSGYNEQFF.

V usage is TRBV4-2 and J usage is TRBJ2-3; TRBD1 is a possible D gene (5 bases). V lost 4 bases to trimming and J lost 5 bases, with 16 bases between them. CDR3 length: 15 residues. From germline, CDR1 is LGHNA and CDR2 YNFKEQ. The CDR3 sequence is CASSRQGEPLDTQYF. The DNA for the CDR3 is TGTGCCAGCAGCCGCCAGGGCGAACCCCTAGATACGCAGTATTTT.

This clonotype appeared a single time. The V call is TRBV9, the J call TRBJ2-3; a weak D match, TRBD1 (6 bases). The germline V gene has CDR1 SGDLS and CDR2 YYNGEE. Trimming took 7 bases from V and 2 from J, leaving 17 bases between them. The CDR3 runs 15 residues. In nucleotides, the CDR3 is TGTGCCAGCCCCTCCTCACGGACAGACACAGATACGCAGTATTTT. Translated, it gives CASPSSRTDTDTQYF.

The V and J genes are TRBV6-2 or TRBV6-3 and TRBJ2-3; D possibly uses TRBD1 or TRBD2 (5 bases each). In germline, CDR1 is MNHEY, CDR2 SVGEGT. V dropped 2 bases and J dropped 4 bases, with 10 bases sitting between them. This CDR3 spans 14 amino acids. As DNA, the CDR3 is TGTGCCAGCAGTTACCGGGACCCCCCAGATACGCAGTATTTT. Its protein is CASSYRDPPDTQYF.

This clonotype has only a few counts. The chain recombines TRBV6-5 with TRBJ2-5, with D maybe TRBD1 (5 bases). Germline V lookup: CDR1 MNHEY, CDR2 SVGAGI. The CDR3 contains 15 residues. V was trimmed by 0 bases and J by 2 bases, leaving 10 bases between them. CDR3 residues: CASSYSEGAQETQYF. In nucleotides, the CDR3 is TGTGCCAGCAGTTACTCGGAAGGGGCACAAGAGACCCAGTACTTC.